This paragraph covers one T cell receptor (beta chain) sequence. Its antigen is still unknown. Measured with immunoSEQ multiplex PCR; TCRdb has only the in-frame clones, and not every one. Of about 120,000 clones in the sample, 70% to 90% were seen once. There are 14 residues in the CDR3. Germline V lookup: CDR1 MNHNS, CDR2 SASEGT. V was shortened by 3 bases and J by 3 bases, with 9 bases between the two germline ends. The source of the sample is a study of T cell responses to AZD1222 COVID-19 vaccine. Study-level findings and limits: Receipt of two AZD1222 doses was followed by a rise in Spike-specific TCR breadth and depth. The number of AZD1222 recipients seropositive at baseline was only five or six. Females outnumbered males among donors, who were mostly white British; clonal diversity was possibly underestimated.

The gene calls are TRBV6-1 and TRBJ1-3; tentative D call: TRBD1 (6 bases). The sequenced sample was peripheral blood, obtained on day 0 of MenACWY control vaccination. The receptor's source is an adult in good health. The CDR3 is CASSEGRGGNTIYF. CDR3 DNA: TGTGCCAGCAGTGAGGGCAGGGGTGGAAACACCATATATTTT.